Each of the 2 T cell receptor beta chains below was sequenced from the same sample in a study of T cell repertoires in cytomegalovirus infection. TCRdb independently ran MiXCR on the reads; one entry per CDR3 protein. The profile shows around 260,000 distinct CDR3 sequences, around 25% of them singletons. Input material: PBMCs. These receptors came from a human donor in good health (CMV status not recorded). Some clones in this sample may be carry-over from other donors' samples.

The chain links TRBV7-9 to TRBJ1-2; tentative D call: TRBD1 (5 bases). There are 14 residues in the CDR3. CDR1 is SEHNR, CDR2 FQNEAQ, per germline (reference sequence). The V end was cut by 5 bases, the J end by 5 bases, with 15 bases between. CDR3 sequence reads: CASSQGGQGYGYTF. The CDR3 DNA reads TGTGCCAGCAGCCAGGGTGGGCAGGGATATGGCTACACCTTC.

This clonotype appeared a few times. The J gene is TRBJ2-5, the V gene TRBV12-3 or TRBV12-4, with a weak D call TRBD2 (6 bases). Trimming removed 6 bases from V and 1 base from J, with 18 bases in between. The CDR3 has 16 residues. DNA for the CDR3: TGTGCCAGCAGCCCTTTTGAGGGAGGCCTCCAAGAGACCCAGTACTTC. The encoded protein is CASSPFEGGLQETQYF.